The clone carrying this T cell receptor beta chain has only one observation. This sample is part of a study of blood T cell repertoires in COVID-19. Assay used: immunoSEQ multiplex PCR; TCRdb lists only in-frame clones, some missing. The sample consists of more than 200,000 clones, 80% to 90% of them appearing once. The V gene's germline CDR1 is LGHDT and CDR2 YNNKEL (reference sequence). CDR3 size: 14 residues. J was trimmed by 6 bases and V by 2 bases; bases with no gene match: 1. In Seattle, patients joined the study during active infection and were tracked longitudinally. The sample taken for sequencing was peripheral blood. The V gene is TRBV3-1 (or the pseudogene TRBV3-2), the J gene TRBJ1-4, with TRBD1 identical over 9 bases. The TCR sequence derives from a woman aged 80 or over with COVID-19, enrolled during active disease. In nucleotides, the CDR3 is TGTGCCAGCAGCCAATGGGACAGGGATGAAAAACTGTTTTTT. Amino acid sequence: CASSQWDRDEKLFF.